This T cell receptor (beta chain) was sequenced in a study of cytomegalovirus exposure and HLA in healthy donors (dated by TCRdb to 2015 to 2018). Notes on the research overall: An earlier analysis of some 550 of the donors reported 250 to 300 Gb of sequence data and approximately 110 million unique TCR beta sequences from approximately 180 million T cells. An early release that covered around 590 HLA-typed donors contained about 290 gigabases of sequencing data and around 80 million unique TCR sequences. Of the roughly 410 genotyped donors, more than 75% were placed in the genetic ancestry cluster associated with self-reported Caucasian donors. The aim of the study was to test whether cataloging public T cell receptors could identify signatures of past pathogen exposure. The T cell repertoires of several hundred subjects were profiled by immunosequencing and related to cytomegalovirus serostatus. Besides the first cohort of hundreds of subjects, a separate validation cohort made up of around 120 different subjects was used. The study combined high-throughput TCR immunosequencing, statistical association of individual TCRs with disease status, and machine learning to predict cytomegalovirus infection status. A later analysis re-examined previously published TCR beta repertoires from around 670 donors and added high-resolution HLA genotyping to investigate patterns of TCR occurrence. The later analysis used no new phenotypic data to find candidate immune exposures, relying instead on TCR beta sequences and their occurrence across donors. To decide whether each TCR beta V gene segment behaved as functional or pseudogenic, an earlier analysis of approximately 590 of the donors relied on high-throughput TCR beta sequencing. Donor age, sex, ethnicity and CMV serostatus were compiled together with the repertoire data. In a later genetic analysis, genome-wide SNP genotypes for about 65% of the roughly 670 donors were used, and that subset was treated as a discovery cohort. All discovery cohort repertoires had been generated using a single sequencing platform. Both class I and class II loci were covered by HLA typing, at four-digit resolution. Typing coverage varied by locus: about 620-630 donors for A, B, C, DRB1 and DQB1; around 560 for DQA1; over 600 for DPA1; about 450 for DPB1. About 5 DR-DQ haplotypes were handled as single units for association and clustering, since linkage in the cohort was strong. Across some 400 genotyped donors of the cohort, an average of approximately 240,000 unique TCR beta nucleotide sequences per donor were sequenced, and roughly a sixth of those sequences were non-productive. Summary of the overall study and its limitations: A cluster of highly shared sequence variants was judged likely to be a technical artifact of the sequencing pipeline. A further reported finding was that TCR beta sequences accurately predicted the HLA-A and HLA-B alleles for most subjects in the first cohort. Specific HLA alleles were associated with 16,951 TCR beta sequences at a false discovery rate of 0.05 in a later analysis. An earlier analysis of approximately 570 of the donors showed that most TCR beta V segments appeared in productive rearrangements either about 90% or about 30% of the time, which broadly matched IMGT annotations. A total of some 180 TCR beta chains were listed by the study as associated with cytomegalovirus. The presence/absence analyses assumed that sequencing depth was roughly uniform across donors, and that assumption may not be true. Linkage disequilibrium might explain the correlated functional status among segregating V segments, but an unknown experimental factor could not be excluded. A later analysis found that HLA-associated TCR beta chains were more clonally expanded and had lower generation probabilities than equally common non-associated chains. Some IMGT-functional V segments, including TRBV6-2 and TRBV6-3, could not be distinguished by the 87-base-pair reads and were therefore excluded. A later analysis found that most CMV-associated TCR beta chains appeared HLA-restricted, with HLA associations seemingly driven largely by CMV exposure. It was suggested by the authors that the approach could potentially be generalized to other disease states and immunological phenotypes. A later analysis found that TCR association rates varied across HLA loci, with DRB1 alleles showing the most associated TCRs and HLA-C alleles the fewest. V-gene and J-gene trimming of TCR beta chains was associated with a missense DCLRE1C variant in a later genetic analysis, and the association was replicated in an independent cohort. This cohort had only TCR beta chains sequenced, and the lack of alpha or paired-chain data limited which features could be detected. Strong co-occurrence of HLA alleles, especially DR and DQ, made assigning TCR associations to individual alleles difficult. The classifier was reported to diagnose cytomegalovirus status with high specificity and sensitivity in both the original cohort and the validation cohort. Compared with the 666-donor mean, donors in an Asian-associated ancestry cluster had fewer N-insertions in productive TCRs, according to a later genetic analysis. Because HLA typing was missing for some donors at each locus, association tests included only the typed subset. The earlier analysis of approximately 590 of the donors excluded approximately 15 rarely observed V segments, including chromosome 9 orphons, because counts were too low. According to a later analysis, parvovirus B19, influenza, CMV and Epstein-Barr virus appeared linked to several top co-occurrence clusters. Most TCR sequences were observed very rarely across donors, whereas some public TCRs were present in many individuals. The only immune exposure information available for the cohort was CMV serostatus. A few of the identified cytomegalovirus-associated TCR beta chains were confirmed in vitro to be specific for cytomegalovirus antigens.

To prepare the library, the immunoSEQ multiplex PCR assay was applied. For the multiplex PCR, a mixture combining 60 forward primers for TCR Vbeta segments and 13 reverse primers for TCR Jbeta segments was used. The CDR3 region of rearranged TCR beta genes was amplified from genomic DNA with a multiplex PCR assay. The amplified TCR beta libraries were sequenced on the Illumina HiSeq System as 87-base-pair reads. The published analysis was carried out like this. A later analysis tallied 80 million to 95 million unique TCR beta chains across the 700 or so repertoires, and some 10 million of those chains were shared by two or more donors. To remove PCR and sequencing errors, raw reads were error-corrected and collapsed into unique sequences using a nearest-neighbor algorithm that merged closely related sequences. CDR3 sequences were aligned to IMGT reference sequences to assign V, D and J gene segments. Each retained sequence needed at least a six-nucleotide match to both a V gene segment and a J gene segment. A rearrangement was called productive if the CDR3 had no stop codons and remained in frame with V and J, and every other rearrangement was called non-productive. Following IMGT convention, CDR3 was defined as the stretch from the second conserved V-encoded cysteine to the conserved J-encoded phenylalanine. Sequences without an unambiguous match to a single V gene segment were excluded from the earlier analysis of about 630 of the donors. An earlier analysis of 587 of the donors classified V segments as functional when productive rearrangements were above 56.7% and as segregating when the standard deviation between donors was above 5%. A statistical classification framework was developed to diagnose cytomegalovirus status using the catalog of TCR beta chain sequences. In a later analysis, TCR nucleotide sequences were compared against IMGT/GENE-DB human TR gene sequences so that V and J genes could be assigned. In a later analysis, CDR3 sequences and most-parsimonious VDJ recombination scenarios were assigned using the TCRdist pipeline. In a later analysis, each TCR beta chain was defined by its CDR3 amino acid sequence together with its V-gene family, and reads without a unique V-gene family were excluded. To address suspected cross-contamination and a sequencing artifact, a later analysis removed 550 to 750 highly shared, low-generation-probability nucleotide sequences. In a later analysis, a clonal expansion index for each public chain was calculated from normalized within-repertoire ranks of inferred template counts. Generation probabilities in a later analysis came from a VDJ recombination model fitted to out-of-frame rearrangements, and those results were checked against IGoR. In a later analysis, hypergeometric tests were used to score TCR-TCR, TCR-HLA and TCR-CMV co-occurrence, with a repertoire-size bias correction applied to TCR pairs. To estimate false discovery rates, a later analysis permuted the HLA or CMV assignments 20 times. In a later analysis, co-occurring TCRs were grouped with DBSCAN, and TCRdist sequence similarity was added when clustering was performed within HLA-allele-positive subsets. Co-occurrence clustering excluded repertoires with fewer than 30,000 or more than 120,000 public chains, plus five with anomalous nucleotide sharing. TCRdb re-hosts the immuneACCESS table, in-frame sequences only. Its copies lack some clones; in the studies checked, an unresolved V gene accounts for under half of them, and the cause for the rest is not known. That table supplies the V and J calls and clone size; D and trimming were determined from the DNA. This sample has some 170,000 clones in its table, and 70% to 85% of those were observed once. The ten largest make up 1.5% to 2% of the sample.

With respect to this clone: The antigen this receptor binds is unknown. Base qualities are missing; no much larger clone stands one base away.

The cohort consisted of 650 to 700 healthy bone marrow donors. At the time of sampling, all cohort members were nominally healthy, though unrecorded immune exposures were likely present. The donor was CMV seronegative and belonged to the group of 352 seronegative cohort members. A peripheral blood sample was provided by each donor, and peripheral blood mononuclear cells were used for TCR beta sequencing. Genomic DNA extraction from the blood cell samples was performed with the Qiagen DNeasy Blood Extraction Kit. V has 6 bases trimmed and J has 3 bases trimmed; junction bases matching no gene number 4. CDR1 MNHEY and CDR2 SMNVEV are derived from the germline V gene (reference sequence). The CDR3 spans 14 residues, from the cysteine through the phenylalanine. The kept DNA is CDR3 alone, 42 bases in frame from the first base.

Sequenced input: PBMCs. The chain is encoded by TRBV27 joined to TRBJ2-2, and 7 junctional nucleotides match TRBD2. This TCR was recovered from a woman in her twenties or thirties in good health and CMV-seronegative. The sequence in DNA is TGTGCCAGCAGGTGGGCGGGAGACACCGGGGAGCTGTTTTTT. Its protein is CASRWAGDTGELFF.